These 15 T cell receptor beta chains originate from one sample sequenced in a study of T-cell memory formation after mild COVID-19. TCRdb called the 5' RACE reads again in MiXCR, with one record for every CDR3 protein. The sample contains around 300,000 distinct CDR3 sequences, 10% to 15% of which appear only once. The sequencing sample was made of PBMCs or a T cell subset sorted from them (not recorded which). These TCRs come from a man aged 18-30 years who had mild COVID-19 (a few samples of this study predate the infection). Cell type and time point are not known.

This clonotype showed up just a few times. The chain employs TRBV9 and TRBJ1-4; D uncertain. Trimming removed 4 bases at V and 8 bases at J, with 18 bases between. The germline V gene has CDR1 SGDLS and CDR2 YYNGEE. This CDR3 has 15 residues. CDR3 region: CASSRGKGAGEKLFF. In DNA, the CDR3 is TGTGCCAGCAGCAGAGGGAAGGGAGCTGGGGAAAAACTGTTTTTT.

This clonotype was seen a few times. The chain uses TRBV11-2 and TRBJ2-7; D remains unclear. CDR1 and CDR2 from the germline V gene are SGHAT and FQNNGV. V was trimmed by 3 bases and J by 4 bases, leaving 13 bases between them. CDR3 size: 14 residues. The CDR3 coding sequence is TGTGCCAGCAGCTTTTCCGTGGGTCTATACGAGCAGTACTTC. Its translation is CASSFSVGLYEQYF.

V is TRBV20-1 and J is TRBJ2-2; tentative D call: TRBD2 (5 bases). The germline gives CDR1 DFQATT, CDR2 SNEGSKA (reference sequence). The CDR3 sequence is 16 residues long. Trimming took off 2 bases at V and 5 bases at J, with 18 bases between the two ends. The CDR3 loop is CSARPSGRRSTGELFF. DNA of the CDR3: TGCAGTGCTAGACCCAGCGGAAGGAGATCAACCGGGGAGCTGTTTTTT.

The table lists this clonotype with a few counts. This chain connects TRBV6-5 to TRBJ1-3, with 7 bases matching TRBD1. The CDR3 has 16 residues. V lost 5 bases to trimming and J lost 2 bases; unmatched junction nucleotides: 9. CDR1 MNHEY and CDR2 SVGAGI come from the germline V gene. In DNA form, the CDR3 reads TGTGCCAGCAGTCTCTACGAGGGGGCTCCTGGAAACACCATATATTTT. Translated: CASSLYEGAPGNTIYF.

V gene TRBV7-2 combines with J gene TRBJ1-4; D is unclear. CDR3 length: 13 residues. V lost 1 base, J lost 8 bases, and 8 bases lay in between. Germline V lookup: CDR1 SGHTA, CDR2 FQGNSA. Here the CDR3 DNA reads TGTGCCAGCAGCTTAGGCGCCGCCGAAAAACTGTTTTTT. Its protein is CASSLGAAEKLFF.

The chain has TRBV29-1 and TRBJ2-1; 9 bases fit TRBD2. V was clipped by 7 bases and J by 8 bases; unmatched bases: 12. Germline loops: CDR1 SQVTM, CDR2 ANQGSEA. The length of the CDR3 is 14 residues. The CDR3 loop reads CSARLAGWRDEQFF. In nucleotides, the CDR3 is TGCAGCGCCCGTCTAGCGGGGTGGCGGGATGAGCAGTTCTTC.

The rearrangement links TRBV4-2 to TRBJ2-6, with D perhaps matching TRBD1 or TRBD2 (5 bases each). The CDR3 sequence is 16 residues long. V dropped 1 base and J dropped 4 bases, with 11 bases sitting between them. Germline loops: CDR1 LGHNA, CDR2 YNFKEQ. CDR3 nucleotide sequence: TGTGCCAGCAGCCAAGCTCCAGGGACCGGGGCCAACGTCCTGACTTTC. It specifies CASSQAPGTGANVLTF.

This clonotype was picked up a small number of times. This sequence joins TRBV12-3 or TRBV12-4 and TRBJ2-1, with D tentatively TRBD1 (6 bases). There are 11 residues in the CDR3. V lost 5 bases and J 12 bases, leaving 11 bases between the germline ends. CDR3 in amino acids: CASSLGGVQFF. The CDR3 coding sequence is TGTGCCAGCAGTCTAGGGGGTGTGCAGTTCTTC.

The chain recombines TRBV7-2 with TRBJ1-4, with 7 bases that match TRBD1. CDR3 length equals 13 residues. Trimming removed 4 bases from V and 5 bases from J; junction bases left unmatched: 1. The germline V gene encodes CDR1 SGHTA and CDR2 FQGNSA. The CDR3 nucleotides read TGTGCCAGCAGCTGGACAGGCAATGAAAAACTGTTTTTT. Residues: CASSWTGNEKLFF.

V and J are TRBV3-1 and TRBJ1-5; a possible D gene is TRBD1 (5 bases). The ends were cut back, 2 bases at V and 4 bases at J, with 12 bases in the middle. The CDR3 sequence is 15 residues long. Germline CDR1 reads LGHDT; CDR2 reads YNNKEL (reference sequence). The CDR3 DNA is TGTGCCAGCAGCCAAACCCACTCAGGGAATCAGCCCCAGCATTTT. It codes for CASSQTHSGNQPQHF.

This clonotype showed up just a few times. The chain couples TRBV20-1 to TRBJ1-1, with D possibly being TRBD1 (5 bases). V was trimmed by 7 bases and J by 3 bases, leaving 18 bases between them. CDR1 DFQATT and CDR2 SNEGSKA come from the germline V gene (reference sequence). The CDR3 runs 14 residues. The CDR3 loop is CSVKGKGEYTEAFF. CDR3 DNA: TGCAGTGTTAAGGGGAAGGGAGAATACACTGAAGCTTTCTTT.

For the CDR3, the DNA is TGTGCCTGGAGTGTACGGGTTTCCTCCTACAATGAGCAGTTCTTC. It encodes CAWSVRVSSYNEQFF. The chain carries TRBV30 and TRBJ2-1; D not certain. Looked up from germline, CDR1 is GTSNPN and CDR2 is SVGIG (reference sequence). This CDR3 has 15 amino acids. Deletions cut 0 bases from V and 0 bases from J, with 9 bases between.

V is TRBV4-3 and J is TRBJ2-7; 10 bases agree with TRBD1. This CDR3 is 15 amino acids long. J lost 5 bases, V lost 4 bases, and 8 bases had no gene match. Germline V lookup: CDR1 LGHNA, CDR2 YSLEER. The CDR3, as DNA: TGCGCCAGCAGCCGCGGGGACAGGGGATCCAACGAGCAGTACTTC. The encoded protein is CASSRGDRGSNEQYF.

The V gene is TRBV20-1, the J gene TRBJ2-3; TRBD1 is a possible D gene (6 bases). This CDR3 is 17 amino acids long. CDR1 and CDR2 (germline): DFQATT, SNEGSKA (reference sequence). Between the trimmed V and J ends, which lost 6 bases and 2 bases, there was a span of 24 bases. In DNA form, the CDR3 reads TGCAGTGCGTACGCCGATCTCATAGCAGGGGACACAGATACGCAGTATTTT. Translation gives CSAYADLIAGDTDTQYF.

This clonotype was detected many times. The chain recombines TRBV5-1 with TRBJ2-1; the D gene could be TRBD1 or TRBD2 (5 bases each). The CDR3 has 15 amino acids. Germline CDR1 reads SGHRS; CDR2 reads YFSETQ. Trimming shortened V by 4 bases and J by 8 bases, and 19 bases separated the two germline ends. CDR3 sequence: CASSIWDPRGDEQFF. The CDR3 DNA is TGCGCCAGCAGCATATGGGACCCCCGAGGGGATGAGCAGTTCTTC.